This TCR beta chain was retrieved from a study of T cell clusters in autoimmune cytopenias. Study-wide background: The median distinct TRB clonotype count was approximately 2,500 per sample, from a median about 54,000 reads.

Study-wide results and caveats: The cluster-lack signature was not seen for secondary cytopenia versus chronic lymphocytic leukemia. Physiological T cell clusters of healthy donors were apparently absent in primary autoimmune cytopenia patients.

TRB rearrangements were amplified by touch-down multiplex PCR with mixed TRB-A/B primers. No DNA is given; TCRdb re-called the multiplex PCR reads and lists each CDR3 protein once. The table counts some 14,000 distinct CDR3 sequences; 2% to 2.5% lies in the top ten. A remark on this clonotype: Its antigen is undetermined.

Approximately 36,000 genome equivalents of blood DNA were amplified for TRB. Looked up from germline, CDR1 is GTSNPN and CDR2 is SVGIG (reference sequence). CDR3 length: 11 residues. The material sequenced was peripheral blood. The origin of this receptor is a human donor with an autoimmune cytopenia or autoimmune hepatitis (not recorded which). This chain links TRBV30 with TRBJ1-3; the TCRdb D gene call, TRBD1, has no DNA to confirm it. The CDR3 loop reads CACKRGGTIYF.